The T cell receptor beta chain under discussion was sequenced for a study of T cell repertoires in aging, cancer and after chemotherapy. The overall study: The full dataset contained 9.1 million or so TCR reads.

Amplification of TCR beta used genomic DNA extracted from peripheral blood. This clonotype was detected a few times. This CDR3 contains 15 residues. Per germline, CDR1 MNHNS and CDR2 SASEGT. V shed 8 bases, J shed 8 bases, and the junction held 11 bases outside the gene matches. TRB rearrangements spanning V, D and J were amplified using mixed TRB-A/B primers. TCRdb redid the calling of the multiplex PCR reads with MiXCR, one entry per CDR3 protein. The sample has 6,000 to 9,500 distinct CDR3 sequences, more than 35% seen once. The sample comprised blood. The chain has TRBV6-1 and TRBJ2-2; 10 bases map to TRBD2. The source is a human donor in good health. The CDR3 DNA is TGTGCCAGCCCCCGAACTAGCGGGGATGCGGGGGAGCTGTTTTTT. Translated: CASPRTSGDAGELFF.